The 19 T cell receptor beta chains listed next were all sequenced from one sample in a study of T cell responses to AZD1222 COVID-19 vaccine. Some clones are missing from TCRdb's copy, which holds only in-frame ones; the method was immunoSEQ multiplex PCR. The table includes 80,000 or so clones, 82% detected once. The sequenced sample was peripheral blood, obtained on day 0 of AZD1222 vaccination. Receptor source: an adult in good health.

The rearrangement uses TRBV18 and TRBJ2-2; 7 positions match TRBD2. The CDR3 totals 15 residues. The V gene's germline CDR1 is KGHSH and CDR2 LQKENI. After removal of 8 bases from V and 0 bases from J, the junction contained 6 bases not matched to a gene. The CDR3 DNA follows: TGTGCCAGCCTCAAGGCGGGGGCGAACACCGGGGAGCTGTTTTTT. It encodes CASLKAGANTGELFF.

The chain links TRBV6-1 to TRBJ1-5; D is unresolved. The CDR3 spans 14 residues. The germline V gene encodes CDR1 MNHNS and CDR2 SASEGT. The V end was cut by 3 bases, the J end by 6 bases, with 12 bases between. The CDR3 reads CASSDRRFPQPQHF. The CDR3, as DNA: TGTGCCAGCAGTGATCGGAGGTTCCCTCAGCCCCAGCATTTT.

As concerns this clone: This may be a read error, as it is one base from a much larger clone. The rearrangement links TRBV6-2 or TRBV6-3 to TRBJ2-6, with D uncertain. CDR1 and CDR2 from the germline V gene are MNHEY and SVGEGT. V dropped 2 bases and J dropped 0 bases, with 2 bases sitting between them. This CDR3 contains 14 residues. The CDR3 bases are TGTGCCAGCAGTTACAACTCTGGGGCCAACGTCCTGACTTTC. This encodes CASSYNSGANVLTF.

The J gene is TRBJ1-4, the V gene TRBV4-1; D remains ambiguous. V was pared by 3 bases and J by 5 bases, with 7 bases between. The CDR3 has 13 residues. Germline V CDR1 and CDR2: MGHRA, YSYEKL. CDR3 loop: CASSQWRNEKLFF. DNA of the CDR3: TGCGCCAGCAGCCAGTGGAGGAATGAAAAACTGTTTTTT.

V usage is TRBV20-1 and J usage is TRBJ1-1; D is undetermined. CDR3 size: 14 residues. V lost 3 bases and J lost 0, with 11 bases in between. Germline V gene data show CDR1 as DFQATT and CDR2 as SNEGSKA (reference sequence). The CDR3 DNA reads as TGCAGTGCTAGTGCCACGGGATTGAACACTGAAGCTTTCTTT. Translation: CSASATGLNTEAFF.

The V call is TRBV19, the J call TRBJ1-1; 12 bases are a match to TRBD1. CDR1 is LNHDA, CDR2 SQIVND, per germline (reference sequence). The trim removed 1 base at V and 6 bases at J, leaving 6 bases unmatched. The CDR3 sequence is 16 residues long. The CDR3 protein is CASSIGGQGASAEAFF. CDR3 bases: TGTGCCAGTAGTATAGGGGGACAGGGGGCTTCCGCTGAAGCTTTCTTT.

In DNA, the CDR3 is TGTGCCAGCAGCCAAGAGCGGGAGAGGGGCTACGAGCAGTACTTC. Protein product: CASSQERERGYEQYF. This chain uses TRBV3-1 (or the pseudogene TRBV3-2) with TRBJ2-7, with 7 bases fitting TRBD2. The J segment lost 3 bases and the V segment lost 0 bases, leaving 5 bases of the junction unmatched. The V gene's germline CDR1 is LGHDT and CDR2 YNNKEL (reference sequence). CDR3 length: 15 amino acids.

The J gene is TRBJ1-2, the V gene TRBV14; no reliable D call. Germline V gene data show CDR1 as SGHDN and CDR2 as FVKESK. The CDR3 consists of 14 residues. Trimming cost V 0 bases and J 4 bases, with 9 bases left between them. The CDR3 spells CASSQDLQIYGYTF. Here the CDR3 DNA reads TGTGCCAGCAGCCAAGATCTGCAGATCTATGGCTACACCTTC.

This clone is a singleton in its sample. This sequence joins TRBV4-2 and TRBJ1-5; TRBD1 might be the D (5 bases). Germline-derived CDR1 and CDR2 are LGHNA and YNFKEQ. Trimming shortened V by 0 bases and J by 7 bases, and 16 bases separated the two germline ends. The CDR3 runs 16 residues. In DNA, the CDR3 is TGTGCCAGCAGCCAAGATAGCGGCAGGGCAGGACAGCCCCAGCATTTT. Protein product: CASSQDSGRAGQPQHF.

The J gene is TRBJ1-2, the V gene TRBV7-2; D may be TRBD1 (5 bases). There are 14 residues in the CDR3. V lost 1 base to trimming and J lost 6 bases, with 12 bases between them. Looked up from germline, CDR1 is SGHTA and CDR2 is FQGNSA. CDR3 region: CASSLEGGDHGYTF. DNA for the CDR3: TGTGCCAGCAGCTTAGAGGGAGGGGATCATGGCTACACCTTC.

This rearrangement joins TRBV5-6 to TRBJ2-5; maybe TRBD1 (6 bases). V lost 1 base and J lost 5, with 9 bases in between. Germline V gene sequence: CDR1 SGHDT, CDR2 YYEEEE. The CDR3 contains 13 residues. This chain's CDR3 is CASSLKGQETQYF. The CDR3 region has the DNA TGTGCCAGCAGCTTGAAAGGACAGGAGACCCAGTACTTC.

As for this clone: The junction departs from germline at one end; a sequencing error may be responsible. The CDR3 DNA follows: TGTGCCAGCAGTCCACAGGGTAACAATGGCTACACCTTC. Its protein product is CASSPQGNNGYTF. The gene calls are TRBV6-6 and TRBJ1-2, with D perhaps matching TRBD1 (6 bases). Germline CDR1 MNHNY, CDR2 SVGAGI (reference sequence). CDR3 length: 13 amino acids.

This chain links TRBV6-5 with TRBJ1-2; D remains unclear. In germline, CDR1 is MNHEY, CDR2 SVGAGI. CDR3 length: 13 residues. With 6 bases removed from V and 7 bases from J, the gap between germline ends came to 15 bases. Written as DNA, the CDR3 is TGTGCCAGCAGGGGCACTTCGACGGCTGGCTACACCTTC. Amino acid sequence: CASRGTSTAGYTF.

The rearrangement uses TRBV27 and TRBJ1-2, with D possibly being TRBD1 (6 bases). The V end was cut by 0 bases, the J end by 8 bases, with 19 bases between. There are 16 residues in the CDR3. The germline gives CDR1 MNHEY, CDR2 SMNVEV (reference sequence). The CDR3 loop reads CASSLSRTAQVSGYTF. Here the CDR3 DNA reads TGTGCCAGCAGTTTATCGAGGACAGCTCAGGTTTCGGGCTACACCTTC.

This clone has only one observation. V is TRBV30 and J is TRBJ2-2; 7 bases are a match to TRBD1. Germline lookup yields CDR1 GTSNPN and CDR2 SVGIG (reference sequence). With 1 base clipped from V and 4 bases from J, the junction kept 9 bases outside the gene matches. The CDR3 is made up of 16 amino acids. The CDR3 DNA sequence: TGTGCCTGGAGTGAACCGACAGGGTGGAGCACCGGGGAGCTGTTTTTT. Protein sequence: CAWSEPTGWSTGELFF.

A few counts support this clone. Here the CDR3 reads CASSPEQGSGANVLTF. The CDR3 region has the DNA TGCGCCAGCAGCCCCGAACAAGGATCTGGGGCCAACGTCCTGACTTTC. J is TRBJ2-6 and V is TRBV4-3; D gene ambiguous. The germline CDR1 and CDR2 sequences are LGHNA and YSLEER. The CDR3 length is 16 residues. V was pared by 4 bases and J by 1 base, with 11 bases between.

This clone was counted only a few times. V gene TRBV7-9 combines with J gene TRBJ1-2; 7 bases line up with TRBD1. Germline V gene sequence: CDR1 SEHNR, CDR2 FQNEAQ (reference sequence). V lost 5 bases, J lost 8 bases, and 11 bases stayed unmatched. CDR3 size: 14 residues. CDR3 in DNA: TGTGCCAGCAGCCCATCCGGGACAGATTTCGGCTACACCTTC. Translated: CASSPSGTDFGYTF. Drawing the rest from reference TRBV7-9 and TRBJ1-2, the complete variable domain is DTGVSQNPRHKITKRGQNVTFRCDPISEHNRLYWYRQTLGQGPEFLTYFQNEAQLEKSRLLSDRFSAERPKGSFSTLEIQRTEQGDSAMYLCASSPSGTDFGYTFGSGTRLTVV.

This clone has only a few counts. The rearrangement joins TRBV7-2 to TRBJ1-5; D perhaps matches TRBD1 (6 bases). The V end was cut by 6 bases, the J end by 0 bases, with 15 bases between. Germline CDR1 SGHTA, CDR2 FQGNSA. The CDR3 spans 16 residues. DNA of the CDR3: TGTGCCAGCAGTACGGCAGGGGTCTATAGCAATCAGCCCCAGCATTTT. It yields the protein CASSTAGVYSNQPQHF.

The chain joins TRBV30 to TRBJ1-6; 7 bases map to TRBD1. Germline values: CDR1 GTSNPN, CDR2 SVGIG (reference sequence). The trim removed 2 bases at V and 7 bases at J, leaving 5 bases unmatched. The CDR3 extends over 14 amino acids. The CDR3 DNA reads as TGTGCCTGGAGTACGGGGACAGAGAATTCACCCCTCCACTTT. Protein product: CAWSTGTENSPLHF.